The TCR beta chain described here comes from a study of blood T cell repertoires in COVID-19. Using immunoSEQ multiplex PCR, the repertoire was profiled, and TCRdb retains in-frame clones only, with some absent. The sample records about 180,000 clones, about 88% being singletons. Germline loops: CDR1 KGHDR, CDR2 SFDVKD. Between the trimmed V and J ends, which lost 4 bases and 3 bases, there was a span of 11 bases. CDR3 length: 14 amino acids. The sample comprised PBMCs or T cells enriched from blood (not recorded which). This clonotype originated in a human donor with acute COVID-19. The donor label of this sample is uncertain. This chain uses TRBV24-1 with TRBJ1-2; D perhaps matches TRBD1 (5 bases). CDR3 sequence: CATSDSGFDYGYTF. The CDR3 DNA reads as TGTGCCACCAGTGACTCAGGGTTTGACTATGGCTACACCTTC.